The present entry profiles one T cell receptor (beta chain) with its context. The PCR contained 60 Vbeta and 13 Jbeta primers. TCRdb keeps only in-frame clones here, not all; method: immunoSEQ multiplex PCR. The sample lists 130,000 or so clones; roughly 80% were seen once. This sample was taken from a study of cytomegalovirus exposure and HLA in healthy donors. This CDR3 spans 16 amino acids. The germline gives CDR1 SGHRS, CDR2 YFSETQ. This sequence originates from a man aged 35 to 55 in good health and CMV-seronegative. Sequencing input: PBMCs. This chain links TRBV5-1 with TRBJ2-7; 11 bases are a match to TRBD2. The J call may be in error: the DNA end matches TRBJ2-5 better. Here the CDR3 reads CASSLGTSGSQETQYF. In nucleotides, the CDR3 is TGCGCCAGCAGCCTGGGGACTAGCGGTTCCCAAGAGACCCAGTACTTC.